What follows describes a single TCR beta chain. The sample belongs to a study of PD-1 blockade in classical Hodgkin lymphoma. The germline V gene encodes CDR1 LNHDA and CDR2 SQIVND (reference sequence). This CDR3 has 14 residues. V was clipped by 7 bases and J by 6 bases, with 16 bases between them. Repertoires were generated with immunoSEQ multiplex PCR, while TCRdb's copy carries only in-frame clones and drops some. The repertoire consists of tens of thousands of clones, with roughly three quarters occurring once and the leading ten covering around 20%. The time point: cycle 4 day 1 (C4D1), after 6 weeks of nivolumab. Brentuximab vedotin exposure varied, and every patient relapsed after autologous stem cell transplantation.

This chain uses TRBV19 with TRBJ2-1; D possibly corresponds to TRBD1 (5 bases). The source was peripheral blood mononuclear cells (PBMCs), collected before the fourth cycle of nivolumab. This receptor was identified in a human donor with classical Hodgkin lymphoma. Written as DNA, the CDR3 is TGTGCCAGTAAGGTGGGATGGGGCGTCAATGAGCAGTTCTTC. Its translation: CASKVGWGVNEQFF.